Listed below are T cell receptor beta chains from one sample, sequenced in a study of cytomegalovirus exposure and HLA in healthy donors. Here immunoSEQ multiplex PCR was the method, and the copy in TCRdb shows in-frame clones only, minus some. The repertoire shows 65,000 to 85,000 clones; the top ten hold about 1.5%. Sequencing was done on a sample of PBMCs. Receptors originate from a woman aged 60-70 years in good health and CMV-seronegative. Both conserved end residues are part of each CDR3. Each record gives: D gene, J gene, V gene, CDR3 protein, CDR3 DNA. The D gene is left open where the match is weak.

>TRBD1|TRBJ1-4|TRBV6-1
CAVRPTGLNEKLFF
TGTGCCGTGAGACCGACAGGGCTTAATGAAAAACTGTTTTTT
>TRBD1|TRBJ1-1|TRBV10-3
CAITADRAEAFF
TGTGCCATCACCGCGGACAGGGCTGAAGCTTTCTTT
>-|TRBJ1-3|TRBV18
CASSPGSRSGNTIYF
TGTGCCAGCTCACCCGGGTCTCGTTCTGGAAACACCATATATTTT
>-|TRBJ2-7|TRBV4-2
CASSPLEPSYEQYF
TGTGCCAGCAGCCCTTTGGAGCCGTCCTACGAGCAGTACTTC
>TRBD1|TRBJ1-5|TRBV5-6
CASSFRSTGGAKGWQPQHF
TGTGCCAGCAGCTTCCGCTCGACAGGGGGCGCAAAGGGTTGGCAGCCCCAGCATTTT
>TRBD1|TRBJ2-5|TRBV5-5
CASSLGGTGNQETQYF
TGTGCCAGCAGCTTGGGGGGGACAGGGAATCAAGAGACCCAGTACTTC
>-|TRBJ1-5|TRBV28
CASSQYSNQPQHF
TGTGCCAGCAGTCAATATAGTAATCAGCCCCAGCATTTT
>TRBD2|TRBJ2-3|TRBV7-3
CASSSPGTSGRVGTDTQYF
TGTGCCAGCAGCTCCCCCGGGACTAGCGGGAGGGTCGGCACAGATACGCAGTATTTT
>TRBD1|TRBJ2-5|TRBV7-6
CASSPVVGTDIPETQYF
TGTGCCAGCAGCCCCGTGGTCGGGACAGATATCCCAGAGACCCAGTACTTC
>TRBD2|TRBJ2-3|TRBV19
CASTSGRAESTDTQYF
TGTGCCAGTACTAGCGGGAGGGCCGAAAGCACAGATACGCAGTATTTT
>TRBD1|TRBJ1-2|TRBV27
CASTSRQGNYGYTF
TGTGCCAGCACCTCCCGACAGGGTAACTATGGCTACACCTTC
>-|TRBJ2-2|TRBV4-1
CASSQITMAGELFF
TGCGCCAGCAGCCAGATTACAATGGCCGGGGAGCTGTTTTTT
>TRBD2|TRBJ2-3|TRBV19
CASSMPPGTSPGLFTQYF
TGTGCCAGTAGTATGCCCCCCGGGACTAGCCCAGGTCTCTTTACGCAGTATTTT
>TRBD1|TRBJ2-6|TRBV19
CASSTILGRDSPSGANVLTF
TGTGCCAGTAGTACGATCTTAGGAAGGGACAGTCCCTCTGGGGCCAACGTCCTGACTTTC
>TRBD2|TRBJ2-7|TRBV11-2
CASSSVSGGFGEQYF
TGTGCCAGCAGCTCTGTATCCGGGGGGTTTGGCGAGCAGTACTTC
>TRBD1|TRBJ1-2|TRBV14
CASSQGPGQGYGYTF
TGTGCCAGCAGCCAAGGCCCGGGACAGGGATATGGCTACACCTTC
>-|TRBJ1-3|TRBV6-1
CASRNAGSPNTIYF
TGTGCCAGCAGGAATGCCGGGAGCCCCAACACCATATATTTT
>-|TRBJ2-1|TRBV5-1
CASSPGDIGEQFF
TGCGCCAGCAGTCCGGGAGACATAGGTGAGCAGTTCTTC
>TRBD2|TRBJ2-1|TRBV4-1
CASSQVGGREVDEQFF
TGCGCCAGCAGCCAAGTGGGCGGGAGGGAGGTGGATGAGCAGTTCTTC
>TRBD2|TRBJ2-7|TRBV13
CASSFLAGGPREQYF
TGTGCCAGCAGCTTCCTAGCGGGAGGGCCGCGCGAGCAGTACTTC
>-|TRBJ1-1|TRBV28
CASSFFGGNMNTEAFF
TGTGCCAGCAGTTTTTTCGGGGGTAACATGAACACTGAAGCTTTCTTT
>-|TRBJ2-2|TRBV18
CASSQSANTGELFF
TGTGCCAGCTCACAATCCGCGAACACCGGGGAGCTGTTTTTT
>TRBD2|TRBJ2-1|TRBV2
CASSELGTSGSEQFF
TGTGCCAGCAGTGAATTAGGGACTAGCGGTAGTGAGCAGTTCTTC
>-|TRBJ1-5|TRBV6-5
CASSYGAGNQPQHF
TGTGCCAGCAGTTACGGGGCGGGCAATCAGCCCCAGCATTTT
>TRBD1|TRBJ2-7|TRBV4-2
CASSREPGQGFYEQYF
TGTGCCAGCAGCCGGGAACCGGGACAGGGCTTCTACGAGCAGTACTTC
>-|TRBJ2-7|TRBV13
CASSLNSYEQYF
TGTGCCAGCAGCTTAAATTCGTACGAGCAGTACTTC
>TRBD1|TRBJ2-5|TRBV19
CASTNRGGPKETQYF
TGTGCCAGTACCAACAGGGGTGGTCCCAAAGAGACCCAGTACTTC
>-|TRBJ2-7|TRBV27
CASSLFGPPSYEQYF
TGTGCCAGCAGTTTATTTGGCCCGCCTTCCTACGAGCAGTACTTC
>-|TRBJ1-2|TRBV28
CASSLTREIYGYTF
TGTGCCAGCAGTTTAACGAGGGAAATCTATGGCTACACCTTC
>TRBD2|TRBJ2-7|TRBV6-5
CASKYGPGGTYEQYF
TGTGCCAGCAAGTACGGGCCGGGAGGTACCTACGAGCAGTACTTC
>TRBD1|TRBJ1-4|TRBV10-1
CASSESSGGREKLFF
TGCGCCAGCAGTGAGTCATCAGGGGGCCGTGAAAAACTGTTTTTT
>TRBD2|TRBJ2-1|TRBV15
CATSRDSTSGRLSNYNEQFF
TGTGCCACCAGCAGAGATTCAACTAGCGGAAGACTGTCCAACTACAATGAGCAGTTCTTC
>TRBD2|TRBJ2-2|TRBV30
CAWSRTSGRAGTGELFF
TGTGCCTGGAGTAGGACTAGCGGGAGGGCCGGCACCGGGGAGCTGTTTTTT
>TRBD2|TRBJ2-1|TRBV19
CASSIVKGGSIAEQFF
TGTGCCAGTAGTATTGTAAAAGGCGGGAGTATCGCTGAGCAGTTCTTC
>TRBD2|TRBJ2-1|TRBV4-2
CASSQGGLASPLRQDNEQFF
TGTGCCAGCAGCCAGGGGGGACTAGCGTCCCCGCTCAGACAAGACAATGAGCAGTTCTTC